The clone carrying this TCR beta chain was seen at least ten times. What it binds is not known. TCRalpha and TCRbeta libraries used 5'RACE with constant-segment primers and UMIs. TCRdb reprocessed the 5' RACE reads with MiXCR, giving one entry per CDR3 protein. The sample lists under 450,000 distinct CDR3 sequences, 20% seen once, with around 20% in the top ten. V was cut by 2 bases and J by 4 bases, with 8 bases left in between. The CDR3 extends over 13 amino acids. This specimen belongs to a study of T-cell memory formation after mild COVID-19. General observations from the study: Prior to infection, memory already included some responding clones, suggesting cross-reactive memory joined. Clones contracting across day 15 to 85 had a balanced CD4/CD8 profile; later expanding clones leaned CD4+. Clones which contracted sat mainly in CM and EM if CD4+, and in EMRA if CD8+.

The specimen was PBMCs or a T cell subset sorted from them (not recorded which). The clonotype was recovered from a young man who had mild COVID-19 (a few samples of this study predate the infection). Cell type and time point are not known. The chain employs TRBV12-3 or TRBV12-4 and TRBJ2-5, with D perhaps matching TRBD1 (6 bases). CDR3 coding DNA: TGTGCCAGCAGTTTAATAGGGGGAGAGACCCAGTACTTC. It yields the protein CASSLIGGETQYF.